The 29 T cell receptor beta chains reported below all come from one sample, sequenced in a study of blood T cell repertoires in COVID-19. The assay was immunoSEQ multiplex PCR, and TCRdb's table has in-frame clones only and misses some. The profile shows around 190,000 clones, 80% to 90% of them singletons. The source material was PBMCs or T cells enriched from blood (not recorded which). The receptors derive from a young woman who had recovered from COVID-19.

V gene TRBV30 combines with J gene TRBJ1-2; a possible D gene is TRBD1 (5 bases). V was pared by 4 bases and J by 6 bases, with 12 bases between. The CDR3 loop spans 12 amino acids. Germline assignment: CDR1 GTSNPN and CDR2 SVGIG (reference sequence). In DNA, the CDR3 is TGTGCCTGGACCATAGGGGTAAATGGCTACACCTTC. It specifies CAWTIGVNGYTF.

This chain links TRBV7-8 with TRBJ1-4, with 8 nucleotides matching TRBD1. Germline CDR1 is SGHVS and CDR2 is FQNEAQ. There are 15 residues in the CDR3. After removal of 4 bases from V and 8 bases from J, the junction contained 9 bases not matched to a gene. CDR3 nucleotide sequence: TGTGCCAGCAGCTCCGCGGGACAGGCCAGCGAAAAACTGTTTTTT. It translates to CASSSAGQASEKLFF. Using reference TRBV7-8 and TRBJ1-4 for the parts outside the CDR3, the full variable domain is GAGVSQSPRYKVAKRGQDVALRCDPISGHVSLFWYQQALGQGPEFLTYFQNEAQLDKSGLPSDRFFAERPEGSVSTLKIQRTQQEDSAVYLCASSSAGQASEKLFFGSGTQLSVL.

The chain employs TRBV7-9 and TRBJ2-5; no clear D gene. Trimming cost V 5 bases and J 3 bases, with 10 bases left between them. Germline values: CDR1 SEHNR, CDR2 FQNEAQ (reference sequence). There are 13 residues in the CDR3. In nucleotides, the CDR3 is TGTGCCAGCAGCCCCCCGAGGAAAGAGACCCAGTACTTC. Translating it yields CASSPPRKETQYF.

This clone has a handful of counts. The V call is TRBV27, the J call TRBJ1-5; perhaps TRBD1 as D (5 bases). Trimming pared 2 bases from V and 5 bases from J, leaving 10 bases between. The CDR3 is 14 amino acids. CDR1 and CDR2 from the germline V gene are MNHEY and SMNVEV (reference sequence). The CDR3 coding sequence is TGTGCCAGCAGTTTACTGGCCAGGGATCAGCCCCAGCATTTT. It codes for CASSLLARDQPQHF.

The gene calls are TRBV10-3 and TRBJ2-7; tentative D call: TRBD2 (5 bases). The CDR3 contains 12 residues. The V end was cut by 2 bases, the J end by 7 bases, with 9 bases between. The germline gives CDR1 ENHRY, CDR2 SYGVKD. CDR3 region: CAISERDSEQYF. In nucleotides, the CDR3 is TGTGCCATCAGTGAGCGGGATTCGGAGCAGTACTTC.

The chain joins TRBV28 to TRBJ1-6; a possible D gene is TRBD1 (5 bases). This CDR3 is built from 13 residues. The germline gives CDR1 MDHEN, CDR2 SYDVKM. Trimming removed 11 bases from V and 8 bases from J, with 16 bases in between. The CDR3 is CALQGGADSPLHF. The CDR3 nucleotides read TGTGCCCTCCAAGGAGGGGCAGATTCACCCCTCCACTTT. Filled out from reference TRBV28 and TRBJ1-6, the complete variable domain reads DVKVTQSSRYLVKRTGEKVFLECVQDMDHENMFWYRQDPGLGLRLIYFSYDVKMKEKGDIPEGYSVSREKKERFSLILESASTNQTSMYLCALQGGADSPLHFGNGTRLTVT.

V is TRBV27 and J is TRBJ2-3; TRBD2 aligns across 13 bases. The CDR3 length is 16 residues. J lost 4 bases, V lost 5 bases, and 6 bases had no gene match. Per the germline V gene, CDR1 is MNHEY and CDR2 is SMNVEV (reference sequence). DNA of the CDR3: TGTGCCAGCAGTCCCTGGACTAGCGGGAGTCCAGATACGCAGTATTTT. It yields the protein CASSPWTSGSPDTQYF.

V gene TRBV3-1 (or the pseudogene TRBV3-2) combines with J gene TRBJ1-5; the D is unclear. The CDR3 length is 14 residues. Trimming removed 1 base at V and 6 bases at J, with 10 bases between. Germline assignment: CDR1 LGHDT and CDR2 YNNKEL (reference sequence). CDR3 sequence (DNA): TGTGCCAGCAGCCAAGGGGCGGGTAGTCAGCCCCAGCATTTT. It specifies CASSQGAGSQPQHF.

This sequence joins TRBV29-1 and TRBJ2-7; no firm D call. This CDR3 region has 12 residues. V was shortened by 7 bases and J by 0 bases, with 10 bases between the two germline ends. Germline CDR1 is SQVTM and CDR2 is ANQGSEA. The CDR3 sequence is CSGSGSSYEQYF. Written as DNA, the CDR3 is TGCAGCGGGAGTGGTAGCTCCTACGAGCAGTACTTC.

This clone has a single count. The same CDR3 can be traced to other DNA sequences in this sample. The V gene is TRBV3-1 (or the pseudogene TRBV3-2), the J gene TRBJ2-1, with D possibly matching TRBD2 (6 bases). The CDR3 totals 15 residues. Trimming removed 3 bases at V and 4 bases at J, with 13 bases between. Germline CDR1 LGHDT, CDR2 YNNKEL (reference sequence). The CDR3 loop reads CASSQDAGSYNEQFF. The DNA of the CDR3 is TGTGCCAGCAGCCAGGACGCGGGATCTTACAATGAGCAGTTCTTC.

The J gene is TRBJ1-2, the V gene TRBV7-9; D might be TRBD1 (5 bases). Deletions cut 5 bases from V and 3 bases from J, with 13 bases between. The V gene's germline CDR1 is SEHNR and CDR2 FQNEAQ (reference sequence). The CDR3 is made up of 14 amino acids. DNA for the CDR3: TGTGCCAGCAGCCTACAGGCGACCGACTATGGCTACACCTTC. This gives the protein CASSLQATDYGYTF.

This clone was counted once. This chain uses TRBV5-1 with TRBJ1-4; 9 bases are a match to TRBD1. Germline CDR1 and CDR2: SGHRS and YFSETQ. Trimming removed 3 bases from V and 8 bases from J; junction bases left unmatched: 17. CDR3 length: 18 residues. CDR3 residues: CASSSTFGQGIPFEKLFF. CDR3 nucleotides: TGCGCCAGCAGCTCCACCTTTGGACAGGGGATACCTTTCGAAAAACTGTTTTTT.

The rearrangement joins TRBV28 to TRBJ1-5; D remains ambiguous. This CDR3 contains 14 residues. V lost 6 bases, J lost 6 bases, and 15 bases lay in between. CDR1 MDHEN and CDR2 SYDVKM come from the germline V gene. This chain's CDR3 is CASRQTTSTQPQHF. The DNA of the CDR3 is TGTGCCAGCAGACAAACAACCTCAACTCAGCCCCAGCATTTT.

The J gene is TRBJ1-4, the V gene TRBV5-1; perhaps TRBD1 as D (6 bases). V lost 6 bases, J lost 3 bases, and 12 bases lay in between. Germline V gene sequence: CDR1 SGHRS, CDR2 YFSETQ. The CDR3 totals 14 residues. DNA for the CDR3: TGCGCCAGCACTACGGACAGCCCTAATGAAAAACTGTTTTTT. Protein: CASTTDSPNEKLFF.

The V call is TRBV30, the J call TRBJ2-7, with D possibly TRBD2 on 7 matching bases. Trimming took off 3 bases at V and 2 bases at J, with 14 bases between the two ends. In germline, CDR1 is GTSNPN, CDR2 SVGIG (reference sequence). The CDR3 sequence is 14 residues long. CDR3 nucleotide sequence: TGTGCCTGGAGCCGAGGGGGGGATACCTACGAGCAGTACTTC. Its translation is CAWSRGGDTYEQYF.

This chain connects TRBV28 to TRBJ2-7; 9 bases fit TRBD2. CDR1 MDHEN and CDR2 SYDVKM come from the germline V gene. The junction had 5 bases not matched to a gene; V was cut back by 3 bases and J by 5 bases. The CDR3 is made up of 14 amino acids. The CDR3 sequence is CASSLGLAWNEQYF. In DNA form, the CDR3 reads TGTGCCAGCAGTTTGGGACTAGCTTGGAACGAGCAGTACTTC.

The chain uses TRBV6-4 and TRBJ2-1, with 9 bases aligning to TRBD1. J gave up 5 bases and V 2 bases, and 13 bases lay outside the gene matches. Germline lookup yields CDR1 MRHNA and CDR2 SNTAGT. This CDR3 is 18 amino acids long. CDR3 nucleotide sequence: TGTGCCAGCAGTGACCCCTCGACAGGGGGAAGTTTTGACAATGAGCAGTTCTTC. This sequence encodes CASSDPSTGGSFDNEQFF.

CDR3 amino acids: CASSLQGTNSPLHF. CDR3 bases: TGTGCCAGCAGCTTACAGGGGACGAATTCACCCCTCCACTTT. The chain carries TRBV5-5 and TRBJ1-6, with 7 bases fitting TRBD1. The CDR3 consists of 14 residues. Germline V CDR1 and CDR2: SGHKS, YYEKEE (reference sequence). V lost 2 bases to trimming and J lost 7 bases; unmatched junction nucleotides: 3.

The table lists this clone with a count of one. The CDR3 spells CASSRGQGPNYGYTF. CDR3 coding DNA: TGTGCCAGCAGCCGTGGACAGGGGCCTAACTATGGCTACACCTTC. V is TRBV7-9 and J is TRBJ1-2; TRBD1 agrees at 9 bases. This CDR3 is 15 amino acids long. Germline V gives CDR1 SEHNR, CDR2 FQNEAQ (reference sequence). Trimming took 5 bases from V and 0 from J; bases not matched to a gene: 4.

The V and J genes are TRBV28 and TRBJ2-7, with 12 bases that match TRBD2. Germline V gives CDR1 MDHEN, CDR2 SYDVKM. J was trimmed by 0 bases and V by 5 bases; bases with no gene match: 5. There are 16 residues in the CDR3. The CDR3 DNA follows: TGTGCCAGCAGTACAACTAGCGGGGGGATCTCCTACGAGCAGTACTTC. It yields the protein CASSTTSGGISYEQYF.

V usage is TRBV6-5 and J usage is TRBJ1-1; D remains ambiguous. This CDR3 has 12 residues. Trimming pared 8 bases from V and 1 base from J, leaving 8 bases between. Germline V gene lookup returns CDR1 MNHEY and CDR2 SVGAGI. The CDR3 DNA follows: TGTGCCAGCGCCCGGGGGAACACTGAAGCTTTCTTT. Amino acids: CASARGNTEAFF.

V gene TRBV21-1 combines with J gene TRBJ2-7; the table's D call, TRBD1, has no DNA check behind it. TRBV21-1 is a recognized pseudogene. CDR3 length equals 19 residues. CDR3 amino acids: CASGLGNPSTGKETYEQYF. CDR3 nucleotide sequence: TGTGCCAGCGGATTGGGTAACCCAAGTACAGGGAAAGAGACCTACGAGCAGTACTTC.

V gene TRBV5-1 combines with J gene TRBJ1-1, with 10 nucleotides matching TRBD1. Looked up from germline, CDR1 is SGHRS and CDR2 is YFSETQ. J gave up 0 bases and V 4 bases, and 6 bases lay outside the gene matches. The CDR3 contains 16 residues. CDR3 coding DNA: TGCGCCAGCAGCGACCGGGACAGGGGTATGAACACTGAAGCTTTCTTT. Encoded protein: CASSDRDRGMNTEAFF.

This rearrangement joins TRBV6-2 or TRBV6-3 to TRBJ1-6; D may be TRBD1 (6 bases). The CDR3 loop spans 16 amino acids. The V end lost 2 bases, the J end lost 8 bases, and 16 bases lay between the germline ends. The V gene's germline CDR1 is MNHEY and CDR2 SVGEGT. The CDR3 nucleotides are TGTGCCAGCAGTTACGAGAGGACAGCTCGTGATTCACCCCTCCACTTT. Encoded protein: CASSYERTARDSPLHF.

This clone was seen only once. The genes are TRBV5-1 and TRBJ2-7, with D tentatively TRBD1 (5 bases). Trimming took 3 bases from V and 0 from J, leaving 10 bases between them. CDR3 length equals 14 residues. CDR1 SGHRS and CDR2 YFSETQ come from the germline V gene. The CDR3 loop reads CASSWGGSSYEQYF. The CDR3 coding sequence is TGCGCCAGCAGCTGGGGCGGAAGCTCCTACGAGCAGTACTTC. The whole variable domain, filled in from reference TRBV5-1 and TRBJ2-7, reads KAGVTQTPRYLIKTRGQQVTLSCSPISGHRSVSWYQQTPGQGLQFLFEYFSETQRNKGNFPGRFSGRQFSNSRSEMNVSTLELGDSALYLCASSWGGSSYEQYFGPGTRLTVT.

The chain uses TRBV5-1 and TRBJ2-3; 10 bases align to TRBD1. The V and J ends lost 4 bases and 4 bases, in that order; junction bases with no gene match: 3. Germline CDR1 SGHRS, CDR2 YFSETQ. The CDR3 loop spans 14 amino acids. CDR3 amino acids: CASSRGTGADTQYF. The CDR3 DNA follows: TGCGCCAGCAGCAGGGGGACAGGGGCAGATACGCAGTATTTT.

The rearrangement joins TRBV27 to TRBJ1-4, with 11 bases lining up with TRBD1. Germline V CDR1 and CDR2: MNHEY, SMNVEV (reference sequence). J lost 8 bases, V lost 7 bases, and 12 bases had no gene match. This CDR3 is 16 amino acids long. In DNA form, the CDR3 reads TGTGCCAGCACCCATTCCCGGGACAGGGGGGACGAAAAACTGTTTTTT. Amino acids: CASTHSRDRGDEKLFF.

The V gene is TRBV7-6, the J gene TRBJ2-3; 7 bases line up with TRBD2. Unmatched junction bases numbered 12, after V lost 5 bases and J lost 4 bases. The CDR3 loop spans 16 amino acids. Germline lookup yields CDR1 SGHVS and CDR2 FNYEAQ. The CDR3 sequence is CASSNNLWEGPDTQYF. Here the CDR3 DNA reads TGTGCCAGCAGCAACAATTTATGGGAGGGCCCAGATACGCAGTATTTT.

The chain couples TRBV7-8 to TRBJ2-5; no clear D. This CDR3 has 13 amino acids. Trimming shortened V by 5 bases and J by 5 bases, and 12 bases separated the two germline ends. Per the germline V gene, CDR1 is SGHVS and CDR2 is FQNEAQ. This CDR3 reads CASSPPEEETQYF. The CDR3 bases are TGTGCCAGCAGCCCCCCAGAGGAGGAGACCCAGTACTTC.